Shown below are 18 T cell receptor beta chains from a single sample sequenced in a study of molecular identifiers for immune sequencing clone quantification. TCRdb analysed the PCR reads with MiXCR anew, one entry per CDR3 protein. Among about 640,000 distinct CDR3 sequences, less than 20% were seen once, and the ten largest hold 0.7% to 1%. The sequenced sample was naive CD8+ T cells from blood, with Jurkat cell RNA spiked in. Subset indicated: FACS-sorted CD8+CD4-CCR7+CD45RA+ naive T cells. The receptors come from a human donor in good health. Some libraries in this study had Jurkat cell RNA spiked in.

This clonotype has ten or more counts. The chain recombines TRBV3-1 with TRBJ1-1; possible D gene TRBD1, 5 bases. The CDR3 has 17 amino acids. V lost 3 bases and J 3 bases, leaving 20 bases between the germline ends. In germline, CDR1 is LGHDT, CDR2 YNNKEL (reference sequence). The CDR3 DNA sequence: TGTGCCAGCAGCCACCTTCTATCTTTCCGAGGGGACACTGAAGCTTTCTTT. Its translation: CASSHLLSFRGDTEAFF.

V is TRBV27 and J is TRBJ2-7; TRBD1 matches 9 bases. Germline CDR1 and CDR2: MNHEY and SMNVEV (reference sequence). The V segment lost 2 bases and the J segment 3 bases; nucleotides outside the gene matches: 11. The CDR3 totals 17 residues. The DNA of the CDR3 is TGTGCCAGCAGTTTAGGGCGCCCCGGGACAGGGATCTACGAGCAGTACTTC. Protein: CASSLGRPGTGIYEQYF.

The chain employs TRBV4-3 and TRBJ2-1, with D maybe TRBD1 (5 bases). The CDR3 contains 15 residues. V dropped 0 bases and J dropped 3 bases, with 9 bases sitting between them. Germline CDR1 LGHNA, CDR2 YSLEER. Written as DNA, the CDR3 is TGCGCCAGCAGCCAAGACAGGACATTCTACAATGAGCAGTTCTTC. Translated, it gives CASSQDRTFYNEQFF.

This clonotype showed up many times. The chain uses TRBV2 and TRBJ2-5; the D call may be TRBD1 or TRBD2 (7 bases each). V was pared by 6 bases and J by 1 base, with 18 bases between. The CDR3 loop spans 16 amino acids. In germline, CDR1 is SNHLY, CDR2 FYNNEI. DNA for the CDR3: TGTGCCAGCAGCATCGCGCAGGGGGGGGTCCAAGAGACCCAGTACTTC. As protein: CASSIAQGGVQETQYF.

This clonotype was detected ten times or more. This rearrangement joins TRBV7-2 to TRBJ2-7, with 9 bases identical to TRBD1. V lost 2 bases to trimming and J lost 5 bases; unmatched junction nucleotides: 10. Germline V CDR1 and CDR2: SGHTA, FQGNSA. There are 16 residues in the CDR3. The CDR3 here is CASSLWFSDRGHEQYF. In nucleotides, the CDR3 is TGTGCCAGCAGCTTATGGTTTTCGGACAGGGGCCACGAGCAGTACTTC.

The V gene is TRBV4-1, the J gene TRBJ2-7; perhaps TRBD1 as D (5 bases). The CDR3 has 16 residues. From germline, CDR1 is MGHRA and CDR2 YSYEKL. V shed 1 base and J shed 4 bases, with 17 bases lying between them. CDR3 in DNA: TGCGCCAGCAGCCAAGTGGTGGGGCAGGGCGCTTACGAGCAGTACTTC. Its protein product is CASSQVVGQGAYEQYF.

The rearrangement joins TRBV20-1 to TRBJ1-2; 7 nucleotides agree with TRBD1. The CDR3 sequence is 18 residues long. V lost 0 bases to trimming and J lost 0 bases; unmatched junction nucleotides: 13. Per the germline V gene, CDR1 is DFQATT and CDR2 is SNEGSKA (reference sequence). CDR3 in amino acids: CSARDLTPGQITNYGYTF. The CDR3 bases are TGCAGTGCTAGAGATCTAACTCCGGGACAGATAACTAACTATGGCTACACCTTC.

This clonotype was detected many times. This chain joins TRBV6-2 or TRBV6-3 and TRBJ1-1; no reliable D call. Germline loops: CDR1 MNHEY, CDR2 SVGEGT. The CDR3 loop spans 13 amino acids. Trimming removed 5 bases from V and 5 bases from J, with 12 bases in between. The CDR3 nucleotides are TGTGCCAGCAGTAAAAGTCGGGTTACTGAAGCTTTCTTT. It encodes CASSKSRVTEAFF.

Ten or more counts support this clonotype. The chain carries TRBV29-1 and TRBJ2-3, with 14 bases aligning to TRBD2. The V and J ends lost 6 bases and 3 bases, in that order; junction bases with no gene match: 8. Looked up from germline, CDR1 is SQVTM and CDR2 is ANQGSEA. This CDR3 is 16 amino acids long. Here the CDR3 reads CSVEGLAGVLTDTQYF. DNA of the CDR3: TGCAGCGTAGAGGGACTAGCGGGAGTACTTACAGATACGCAGTATTTT.

In its sample, this clonotype was seen many times. The gene calls are TRBV6-5 and TRBJ2-5, with a possible D match to TRBD2 (6 bases). Looked up from germline, CDR1 is MNHEY and CDR2 is SVGAGI. CDR3 size: 14 residues. The ends were cut back, 2 bases at V and 3 bases at J, with 10 bases in the middle. Written as DNA, the CDR3 is TGTGCCAGCAGTTACCAATGGGGGGAAGAGACCCAGTACTTC. Translated, it gives CASSYQWGEETQYF.

The chain employs TRBV7-9 and TRBJ2-5, with D perhaps assigned TRBD1 or TRBD2 (5 bases each). Trimming removed 5 bases at V and 5 bases at J, with 18 bases between. Germline V gene lookup returns CDR1 SEHNR and CDR2 FQNEAQ (reference sequence). The CDR3 totals 15 residues. This CDR3 reads CASSGSVVQGETQYF. In nucleotides, the CDR3 is TGTGCCAGCAGCGGTAGCGTGGTGCAGGGTGAGACCCAGTACTTC.

The sample holds many counts of this clonotype. For the CDR3, the DNA is TGTGCCAGCAGCTTACAAGCGGGTGGTGGGGCCAACGTCCTGACTTTC. Its translation is CASSLQAGGGANVLTF. The chain employs TRBV13 and TRBJ2-6; D might be TRBD2 (6 bases). This CDR3 has 16 amino acids. Trimming removed 2 bases from V and 3 bases from J, with 11 bases in between. Germline V gene data show CDR1 as PRHDT and CDR2 as FYEKMQ (reference sequence).

This clonotype was seen repeatedly, ten times or more. The chain has TRBV12-3 or TRBV12-4 and TRBJ1-1; D ambiguous. Trimming shortened V by 3 bases and J by 3 bases, and 11 bases separated the two germline ends. This CDR3 comprises 14 residues. In DNA form, the CDR3 reads TGTGCCAGCAGTTTTATGGTCCGAGACACTGAAGCTTTCTTT. Its translation: CASSFMVRDTEAFF.

Details on this clonotype: Being one base from a much bigger clone, this may be a read error. The rearrangement uses TRBV4-1 and TRBJ2-1; D remains ambiguous. Germline assignment: CDR1 MGHRA and CDR2 YSYEKL. This CDR3 is 14 amino acids long. The CDR3 here is CASSQDGNDNGQFF. The CDR3 coding sequence is TGCGCCAGCAGCCAAGACGGAAATGACAATGGGCAGTTCTTC.

This clonotype was recorded at least ten times. The rearrangement uses TRBV28 and TRBJ1-5; D ambiguous. Deletions cut 4 bases from V and 2 bases from J, with 9 bases between. CDR3 size: 14 residues. Germline V CDR1 and CDR2: MDHEN, SYDVKM. Here the CDR3 DNA reads TGTGCCAGCAGTTGGGTACTCGGCAATCAGCCCCAGCATTTT. This gives the protein CASSWVLGNQPQHF.

In its sample, this clonotype was seen a few times. For the CDR3, the DNA is TGTGCCAGCAGCTTAGCGGTTGGGGAGGGAGCAGATACGCAGTATTTT. Its translation is CASSLAVGEGADTQYF. V gene TRBV11-2 combines with J gene TRBJ2-3; 7 bases match TRBD2. Losses at the gene ends were 1 base for V and 4 bases for J; bases not matched to a gene: 8. Germline CDR1 is SGHAT and CDR2 is FQNNGV. This CDR3 comprises 16 residues.

With regard to this clonotype: This clone may be a read error of a much larger clone one base away. The chain is built from TRBV21-1 and TRBJ2-5. TRBV21-1 is annotated as a pseudogene. This CDR3 is built from 11 residues. CDR3: CASGKEGTQYF. The CDR3 nucleotides are TGTGCCAGCGGCAAAGAGGGAACCCAGTACTTC.

The genes are TRBV6-2 or TRBV6-3 and TRBJ2-1; TRBD2 matches 9 bases. Germline V gene lookup returns CDR1 MNHEY and CDR2 SVGEGT. V was pared by 3 bases and J by 4 bases, with 16 bases of the junction left unmatched. The CDR3 totals 19 residues. CDR3 protein: CASSYSSSGGPLFYNEQFF. CDR3 in DNA: TGTGCCAGCAGTTATTCGAGTAGCGGGGGTCCCTTGTTTTACAATGAGCAGTTCTTC.